This entry lists 5 T cell receptor beta chains sequenced from one sample in a study of T cell responses to AZD1222 COVID-19 vaccine. Produced via immunoSEQ multiplex PCR; TCRdb's table is partial and in-frame only. The data show about 160,000 clones, roughly 90% seen once. This specimen was peripheral blood, taken 28 days after the second AZD1222 dose. These receptors originate from an adult who received the AZD1222 COVID-19 vaccine.

V usage is TRBV30 and J usage is TRBJ1-2; 7 nucleotides line up with TRBD1. Germline assignment: CDR1 GTSNPN and CDR2 SVGIG (reference sequence). This CDR3 is built from 12 residues. V shed 1 base, J shed 6 bases, and the junction held 2 bases outside the gene matches. CDR3 nucleotides: TGTGCCTGGAGTGGGGGACAGCATGGCTACACCTTC. Translating gives CAWSGGQHGYTF.

The rearrangement uses TRBV3-1 (or the pseudogene TRBV3-2) and TRBJ1-4; 7 nucleotides match TRBD1. The V and J ends lost 4 bases and 3 bases, in that order; junction bases with no gene match: 11. CDR1 LGHDT and CDR2 YNNKEL come from the germline V gene (reference sequence). The CDR3 runs 17 residues. Here the CDR3 reads CASSLKGRGQANEKLFF. CDR3 nucleotide sequence: TGTGCCAGCAGCCTAAAAGGGAGGGGGCAGGCTAATGAAAAACTGTTTTTT.

This chain links TRBV14 with TRBJ1-2, with a possible D match to TRBD1 (6 bases). Germline V lookup: CDR1 SGHDN, CDR2 FVKESK. The CDR3 consists of 15 residues. With 2 bases removed from V and 2 bases from J, the gap between germline ends came to 12 bases. CDR3 region: CASSQTQGSNYGYTF. The CDR3 DNA is TGTGCCAGCAGCCAAACCCAGGGGTCAAACTATGGCTACACCTTC.

The J gene is TRBJ2-7, the V gene TRBV14; D ambiguous. From germline, CDR1 is SGHDN and CDR2 FVKESK. There are 13 residues in the CDR3. The ends were cut back, 4 bases at V and 4 bases at J, with 11 bases in the middle. CDR3 DNA sequence: TGTGCCAGCAGCCGAACGACAACGTACGAGCAGTACTTC. Translating it yields CASSRTTTYEQYF.

The chain combines TRBV7-2 with TRBJ1-2; D remains ambiguous. Trimming took 1 base from V and 8 from J, leaving 17 bases between them. This CDR3 is 15 amino acids long. The germline V gene encodes CDR1 SGHTA and CDR2 FQGNSA. CDR3 residues: CASSLEVGVRWGYTF. CDR3 nucleotide sequence: TGTGCCAGCAGCTTAGAGGTCGGTGTCAGGTGGGGCTACACCTTC.